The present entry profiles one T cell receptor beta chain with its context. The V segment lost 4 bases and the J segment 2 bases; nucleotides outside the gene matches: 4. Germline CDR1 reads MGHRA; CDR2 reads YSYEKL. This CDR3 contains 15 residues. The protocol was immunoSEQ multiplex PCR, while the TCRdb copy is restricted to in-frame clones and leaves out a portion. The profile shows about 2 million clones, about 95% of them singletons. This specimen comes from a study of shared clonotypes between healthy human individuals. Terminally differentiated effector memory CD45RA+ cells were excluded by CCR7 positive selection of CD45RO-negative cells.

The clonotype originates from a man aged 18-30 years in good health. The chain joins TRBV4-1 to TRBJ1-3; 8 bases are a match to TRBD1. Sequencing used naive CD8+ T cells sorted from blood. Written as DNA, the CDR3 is TGCGCCAGCAGCCCAGGACAGGGTCCTGGAAACACCATATATTTT. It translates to CASSPGQGPGNTIYF.